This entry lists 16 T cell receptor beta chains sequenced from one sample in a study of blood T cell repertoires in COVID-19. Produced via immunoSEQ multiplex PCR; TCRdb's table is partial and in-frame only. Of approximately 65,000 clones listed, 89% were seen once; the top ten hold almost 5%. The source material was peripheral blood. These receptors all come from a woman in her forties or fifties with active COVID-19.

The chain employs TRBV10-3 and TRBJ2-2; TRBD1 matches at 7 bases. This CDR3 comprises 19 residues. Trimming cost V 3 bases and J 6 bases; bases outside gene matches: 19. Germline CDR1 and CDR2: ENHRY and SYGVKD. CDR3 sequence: CAISESVSGTALRAGELFF. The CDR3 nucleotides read TGTGCCATCAGTGAATCGGTATCCGGGACAGCCTTAAGGGCCGGGGAGCTGTTTTTT.

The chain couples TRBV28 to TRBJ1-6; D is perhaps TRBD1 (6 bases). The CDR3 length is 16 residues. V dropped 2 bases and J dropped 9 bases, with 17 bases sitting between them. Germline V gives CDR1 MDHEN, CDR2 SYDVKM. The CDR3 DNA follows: TGTGCCAGCAGTTTACGGAGGCAGGGGAAGGTTTCACCCCTCCACTTT. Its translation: CASSLRRQGKVSPLHF.

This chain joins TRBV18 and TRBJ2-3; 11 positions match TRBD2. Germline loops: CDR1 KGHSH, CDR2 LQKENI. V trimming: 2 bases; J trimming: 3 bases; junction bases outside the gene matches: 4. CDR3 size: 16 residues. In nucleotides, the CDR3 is TGTGCCAGCTCACCATTAGCGGGAGGGCCTACAGATACGCAGTATTTT. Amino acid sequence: CASSPLAGGPTDTQYF.

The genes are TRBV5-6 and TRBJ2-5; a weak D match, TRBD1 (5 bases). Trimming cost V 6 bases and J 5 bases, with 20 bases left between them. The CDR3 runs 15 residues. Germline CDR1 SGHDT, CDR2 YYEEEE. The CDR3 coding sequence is TGTGCCAGCAAGATACTTTGGGGTTCAGGGGAGACCCAGTACTTC. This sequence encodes CASKILWGSGETQYF.

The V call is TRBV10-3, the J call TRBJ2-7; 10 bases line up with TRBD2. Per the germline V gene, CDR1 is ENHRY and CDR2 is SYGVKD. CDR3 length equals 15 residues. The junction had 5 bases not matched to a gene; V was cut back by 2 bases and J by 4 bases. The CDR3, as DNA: TGTGCCATCAGTGAGAAAGCGGGAGGGGGTTACGAGCAGTACTTC. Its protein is CAISEKAGGGYEQYF.

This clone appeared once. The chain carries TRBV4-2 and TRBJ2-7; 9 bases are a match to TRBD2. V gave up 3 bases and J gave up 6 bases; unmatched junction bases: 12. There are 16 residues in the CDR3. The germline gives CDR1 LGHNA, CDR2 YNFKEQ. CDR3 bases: TGTGCCAGCAGCCAGGATCGTAGCGGGAGTGTCAGCGAGCAGTACTTC. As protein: CASSQDRSGSVSEQYF.

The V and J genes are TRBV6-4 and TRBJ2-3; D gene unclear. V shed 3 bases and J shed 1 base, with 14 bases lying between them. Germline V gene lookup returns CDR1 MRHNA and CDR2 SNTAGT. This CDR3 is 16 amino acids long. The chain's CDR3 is CASSESALVGTDTQYF. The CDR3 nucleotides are TGTGCCAGCAGTGAATCAGCGTTGGTTGGCACAGATACGCAGTATTTT.

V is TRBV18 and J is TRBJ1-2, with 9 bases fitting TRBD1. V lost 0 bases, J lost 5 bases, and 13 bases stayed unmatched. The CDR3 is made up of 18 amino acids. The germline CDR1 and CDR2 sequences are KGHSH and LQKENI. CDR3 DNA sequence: TGTGCCAGCTCACCACCGTTGGGACAGGGCTATTTGTCATATGGCTACACCTTC. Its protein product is CASSPPLGQGYLSYGYTF.

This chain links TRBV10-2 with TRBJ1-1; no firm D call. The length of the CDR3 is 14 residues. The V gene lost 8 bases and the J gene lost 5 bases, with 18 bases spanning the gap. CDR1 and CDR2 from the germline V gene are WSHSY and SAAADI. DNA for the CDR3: TGCGCCAGCGGCAAGTCGATGGGAGGGACTGAAGCTTTCTTT. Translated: CASGKSMGGTEAFF.

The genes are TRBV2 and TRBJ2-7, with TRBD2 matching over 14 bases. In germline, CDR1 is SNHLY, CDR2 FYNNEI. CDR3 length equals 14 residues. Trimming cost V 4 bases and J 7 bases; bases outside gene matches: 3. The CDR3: CASSGTSGRKEQYF. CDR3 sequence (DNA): TGTGCCAGCAGTGGGACTAGCGGGAGGAAAGAGCAGTACTTC.

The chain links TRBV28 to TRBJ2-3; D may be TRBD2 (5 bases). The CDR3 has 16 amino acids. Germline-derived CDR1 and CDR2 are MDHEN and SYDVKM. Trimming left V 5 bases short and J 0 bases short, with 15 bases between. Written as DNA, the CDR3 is TGTGCCAGCAGTCGAGAGAGCGGTCCTAGCACAGATACGCAGTATTTT. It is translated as CASSRESGPSTDTQYF.

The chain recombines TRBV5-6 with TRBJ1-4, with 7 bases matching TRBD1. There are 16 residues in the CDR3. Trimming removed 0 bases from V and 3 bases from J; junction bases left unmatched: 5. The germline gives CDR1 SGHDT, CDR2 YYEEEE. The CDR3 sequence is CASSLAGTVANEKLFF. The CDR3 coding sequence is TGTGCCAGCAGCTTGGCCGGGACAGTGGCTAATGAAAAACTGTTTTTT.

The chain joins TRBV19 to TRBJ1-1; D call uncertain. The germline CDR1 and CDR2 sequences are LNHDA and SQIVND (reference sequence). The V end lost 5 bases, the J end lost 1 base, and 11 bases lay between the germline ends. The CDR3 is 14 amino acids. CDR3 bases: TGTGCCAGTAGTGGGTCGTGGGCGAACACTGAAGCTTTCTTT. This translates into CASSGSWANTEAFF.

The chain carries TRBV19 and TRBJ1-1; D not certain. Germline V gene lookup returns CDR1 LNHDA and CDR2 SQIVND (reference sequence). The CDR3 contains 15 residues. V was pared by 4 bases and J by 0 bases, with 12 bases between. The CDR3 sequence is CASSKFAEMNTEAFF. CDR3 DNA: TGTGCCAGTAGTAAGTTTGCAGAAATGAACACTGAAGCTTTCTTT.

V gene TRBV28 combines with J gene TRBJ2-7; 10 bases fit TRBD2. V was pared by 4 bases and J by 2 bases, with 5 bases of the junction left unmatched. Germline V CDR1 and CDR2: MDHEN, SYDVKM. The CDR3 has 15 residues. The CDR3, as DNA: TGTGCCAGCAGTTCGCCAGCGGGAGGGCCCTACGAGCAGTACTTC. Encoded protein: CASSSPAGGPYEQYF.

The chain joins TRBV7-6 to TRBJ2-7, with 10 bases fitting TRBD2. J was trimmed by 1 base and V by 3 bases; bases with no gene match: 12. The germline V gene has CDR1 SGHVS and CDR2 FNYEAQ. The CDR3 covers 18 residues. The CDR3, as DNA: TGTGCCAGCAGCTTGCGGGTAGCGGGAGGTGCTGGTTCCTACGAGCAGTACTTC. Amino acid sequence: CASSLRVAGGAGSYEQYF. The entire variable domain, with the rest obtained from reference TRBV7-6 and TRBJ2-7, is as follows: GAGVSQSPRYKVTKRGQDVALRCDPISGHVSLYWYRQALGQGPEFLTYFNYEAQQDKSGLPNDRFSAERPEGSISTLTIQRTEQRDSAMYRCASSLRVAGGAGSYEQYFGPGTRLTVT.